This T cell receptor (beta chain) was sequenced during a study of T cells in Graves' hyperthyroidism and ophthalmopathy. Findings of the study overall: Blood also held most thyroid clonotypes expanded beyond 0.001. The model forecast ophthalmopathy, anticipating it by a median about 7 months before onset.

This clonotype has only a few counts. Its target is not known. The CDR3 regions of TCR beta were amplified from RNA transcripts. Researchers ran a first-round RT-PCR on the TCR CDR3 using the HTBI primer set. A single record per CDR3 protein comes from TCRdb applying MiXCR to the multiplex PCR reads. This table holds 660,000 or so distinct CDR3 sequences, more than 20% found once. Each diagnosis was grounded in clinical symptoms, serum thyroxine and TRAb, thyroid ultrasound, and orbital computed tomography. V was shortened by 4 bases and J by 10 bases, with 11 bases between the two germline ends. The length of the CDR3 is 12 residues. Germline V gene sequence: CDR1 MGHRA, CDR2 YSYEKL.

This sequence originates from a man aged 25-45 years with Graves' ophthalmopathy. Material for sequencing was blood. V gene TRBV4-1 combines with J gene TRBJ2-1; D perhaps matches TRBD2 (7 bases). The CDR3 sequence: CASSPWGGEQFF. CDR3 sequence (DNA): TGCGCCAGCAGCCCCTGGGGGGGCGAGCAGTTCTTC.